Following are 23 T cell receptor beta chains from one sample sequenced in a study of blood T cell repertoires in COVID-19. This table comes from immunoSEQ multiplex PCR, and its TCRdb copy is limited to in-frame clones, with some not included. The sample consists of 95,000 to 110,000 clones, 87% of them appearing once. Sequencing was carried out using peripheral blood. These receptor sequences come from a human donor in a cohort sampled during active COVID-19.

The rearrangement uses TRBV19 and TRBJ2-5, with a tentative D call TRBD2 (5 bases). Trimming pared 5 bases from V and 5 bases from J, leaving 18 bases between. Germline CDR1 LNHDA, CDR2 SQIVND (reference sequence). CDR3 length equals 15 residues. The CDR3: CASSVAFGELETQYF. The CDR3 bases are TGTGCCAGTAGTGTGGCCTTTGGGGAGTTGGAGACCCAGTACTTC.

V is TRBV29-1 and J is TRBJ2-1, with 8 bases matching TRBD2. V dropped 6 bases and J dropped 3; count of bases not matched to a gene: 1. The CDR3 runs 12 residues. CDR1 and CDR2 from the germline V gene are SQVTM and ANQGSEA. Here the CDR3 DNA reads TGCAGCGTCGGGACTAGCTACAATGAGCAGTTCTTC. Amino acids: CSVGTSYNEQFF.

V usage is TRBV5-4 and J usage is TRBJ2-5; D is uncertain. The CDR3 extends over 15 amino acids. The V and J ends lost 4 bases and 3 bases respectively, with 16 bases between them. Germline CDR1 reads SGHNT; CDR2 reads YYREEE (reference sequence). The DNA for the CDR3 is TGTGCCAGCAGCGGTAAACAGTTGGAAGAAGAGACCCAGTACTTC. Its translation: CASSGKQLEEETQYF.

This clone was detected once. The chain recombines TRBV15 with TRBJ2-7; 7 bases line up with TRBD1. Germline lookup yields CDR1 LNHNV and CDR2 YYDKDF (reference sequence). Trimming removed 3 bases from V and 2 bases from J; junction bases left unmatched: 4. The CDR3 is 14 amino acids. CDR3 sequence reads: CATSSPGQPYEQYF. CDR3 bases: TGTGCCACCAGCAGTCCGGGACAGCCCTACGAGCAGTACTTC. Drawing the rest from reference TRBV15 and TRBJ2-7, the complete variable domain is DAMVIQNPRYQVTQFGKPVTLSCSQTLNHNVMYWYQQKSSQAPKLLFHYYDKDFNNEADTPDNFQSRRPNTSFCFLDIRSPGLGDTAMYLCATSSPGQPYEQYFGPGTRLTVT.

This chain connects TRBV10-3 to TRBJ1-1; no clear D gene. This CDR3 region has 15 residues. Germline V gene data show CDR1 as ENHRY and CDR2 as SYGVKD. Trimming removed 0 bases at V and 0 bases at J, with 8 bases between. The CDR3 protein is CAISESRGMNTEAFF. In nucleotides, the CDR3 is TGTGCCATCAGTGAGTCGAGAGGGATGAACACTGAAGCTTTCTTT.

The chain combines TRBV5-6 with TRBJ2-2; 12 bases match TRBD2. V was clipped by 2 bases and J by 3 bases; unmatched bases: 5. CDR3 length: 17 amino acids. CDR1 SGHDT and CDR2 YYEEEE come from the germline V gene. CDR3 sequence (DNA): TGTGCCAGCAGCTTCGCTCGGACTAGCGGGGACACCGGGGAGCTGTTTTTT. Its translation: CASSFARTSGDTGELFF. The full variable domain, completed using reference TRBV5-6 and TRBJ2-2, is DAGVTQSPTHLIKTRGQQVTLRCSPKSGHDTVSWYQQALGQGPQFIFQYYEEEERQRGNFPDRFSGHQFPNYSSELNVNALLLGDSALYLCASSFARTSGDTGELFFGEGSRLTVL.

The CDR3 nucleotides are TGTGCCAGCAGCGCCCGCCTGGAGGGGCTGTACACTGAAGCTTTCTTT. It codes for CASSARLEGLYTEAFF. V and J are TRBV5-6 and TRBJ1-1, with D perhaps TRBD1 (5 bases). The V end lost 4 bases, the J end lost 3 bases, and 19 bases lay between the germline ends. The CDR3 length is 16 residues. Germline loops: CDR1 SGHDT, CDR2 YYEEEE.

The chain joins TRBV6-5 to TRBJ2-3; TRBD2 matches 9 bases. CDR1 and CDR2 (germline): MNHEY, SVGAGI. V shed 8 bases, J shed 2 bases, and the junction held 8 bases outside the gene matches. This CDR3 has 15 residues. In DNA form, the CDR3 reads TGTGCCAGCCGAGTTAGCGGGGGAAACACAGATACGCAGTATTTT. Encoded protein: CASRVSGGNTDTQYF.

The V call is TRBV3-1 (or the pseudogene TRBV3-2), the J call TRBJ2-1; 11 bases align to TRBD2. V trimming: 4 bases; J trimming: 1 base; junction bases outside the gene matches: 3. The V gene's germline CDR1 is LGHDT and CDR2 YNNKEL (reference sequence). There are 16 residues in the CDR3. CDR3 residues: CASSPRTSGSYNEQFF. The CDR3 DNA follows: TGTGCCAGCAGCCCTCGGACTAGCGGGTCCTACAATGAGCAGTTCTTC.

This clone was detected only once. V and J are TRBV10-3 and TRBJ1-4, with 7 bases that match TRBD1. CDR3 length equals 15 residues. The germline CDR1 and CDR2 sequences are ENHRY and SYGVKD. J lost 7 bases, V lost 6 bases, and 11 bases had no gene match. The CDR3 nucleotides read TGTGCCATCAGCGAAACGCAGGGGGATGGTGAAAAACTGTTTTTT. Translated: CAISETQGDGEKLFF.

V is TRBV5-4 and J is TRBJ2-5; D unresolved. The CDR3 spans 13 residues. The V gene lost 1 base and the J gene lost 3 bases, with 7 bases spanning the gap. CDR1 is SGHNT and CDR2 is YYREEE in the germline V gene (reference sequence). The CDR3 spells CASSLRGEETQYF. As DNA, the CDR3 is TGTGCCAGCAGCTTGAGAGGCGAAGAGACCCAGTACTTC.

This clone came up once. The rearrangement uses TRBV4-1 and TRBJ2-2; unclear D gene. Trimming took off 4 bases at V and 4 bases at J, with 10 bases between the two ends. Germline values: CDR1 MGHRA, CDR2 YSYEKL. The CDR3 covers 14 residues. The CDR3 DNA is TGCGCCAGCAGCCCTGCCCTAATCACCGGGGAGCTGTTTTTT. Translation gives CASSPALITGELFF.

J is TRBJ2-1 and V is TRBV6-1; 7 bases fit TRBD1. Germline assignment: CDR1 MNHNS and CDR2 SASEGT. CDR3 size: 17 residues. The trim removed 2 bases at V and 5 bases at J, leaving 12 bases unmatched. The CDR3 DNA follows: TGTGCCAGCAGTGAACGCTCACCGGGACAGACGAACAATGAGCAGTTCTTC. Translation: CASSERSPGQTNNEQFF.

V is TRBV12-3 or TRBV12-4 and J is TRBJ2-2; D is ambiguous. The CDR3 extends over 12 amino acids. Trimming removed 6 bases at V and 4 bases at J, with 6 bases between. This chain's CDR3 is CASRSPTGELFF. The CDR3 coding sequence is TGTGCCAGCAGAAGCCCCACCGGGGAGCTGTTTTTT.

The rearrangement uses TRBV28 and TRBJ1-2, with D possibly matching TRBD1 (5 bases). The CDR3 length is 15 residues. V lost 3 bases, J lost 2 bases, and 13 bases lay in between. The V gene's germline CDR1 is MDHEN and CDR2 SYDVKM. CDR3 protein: CASSLRHGGNYGYTF. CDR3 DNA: TGTGCCAGCAGTTTGCGACATGGGGGGAACTATGGCTACACCTTC.

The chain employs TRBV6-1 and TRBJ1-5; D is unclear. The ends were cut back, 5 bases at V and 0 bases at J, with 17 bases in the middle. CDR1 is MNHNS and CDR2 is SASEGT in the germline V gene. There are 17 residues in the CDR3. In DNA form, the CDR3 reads TGTGCCAGCAGTAAAGACCCCCTAGAAGCTAGCAATCAGCCCCAGCATTTT. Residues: CASSKDPLEASNQPQHF.

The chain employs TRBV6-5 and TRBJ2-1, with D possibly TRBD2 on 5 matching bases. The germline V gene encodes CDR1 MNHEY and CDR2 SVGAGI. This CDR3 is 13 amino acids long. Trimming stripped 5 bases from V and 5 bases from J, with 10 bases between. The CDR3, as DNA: TGTGCCAGCAGTCTAGCAGATAACAATGAGCAGTTCTTC. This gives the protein CASSLADNNEQFF.

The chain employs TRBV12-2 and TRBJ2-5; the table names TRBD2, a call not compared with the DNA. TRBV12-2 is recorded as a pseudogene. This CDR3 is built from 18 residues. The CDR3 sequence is CASRSRLGLTSGGETQYF. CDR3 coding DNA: TGTGCAAGTCGCTCCCGTCTGGGGCTCACTAGCGGAGGCGAGACCCAGTACTTC.

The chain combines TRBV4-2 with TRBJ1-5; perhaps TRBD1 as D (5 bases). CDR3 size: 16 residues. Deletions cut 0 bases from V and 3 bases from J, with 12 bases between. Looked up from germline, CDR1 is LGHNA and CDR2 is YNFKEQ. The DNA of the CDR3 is TGTGCCAGCAGCCAAGACCCCGGGGGGACCAATCAGCCCCAGCATTTT. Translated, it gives CASSQDPGGTNQPQHF.

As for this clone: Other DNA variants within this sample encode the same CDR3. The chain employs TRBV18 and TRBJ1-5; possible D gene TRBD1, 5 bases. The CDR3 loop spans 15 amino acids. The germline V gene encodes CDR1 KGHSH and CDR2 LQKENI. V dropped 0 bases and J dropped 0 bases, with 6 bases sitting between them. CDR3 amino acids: CASSPPGGSNQPQHF. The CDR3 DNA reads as TGTGCCAGCTCACCACCGGGGGGTAGCAATCAGCCCCAGCATTTT.

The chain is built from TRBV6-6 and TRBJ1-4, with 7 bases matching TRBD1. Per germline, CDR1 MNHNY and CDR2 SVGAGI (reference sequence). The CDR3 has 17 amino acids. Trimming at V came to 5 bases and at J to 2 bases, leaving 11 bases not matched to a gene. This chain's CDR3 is CASSRTGVPYTNEKLFF. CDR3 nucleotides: TGTGCCAGCAGTCGCACAGGGGTGCCTTACACTAATGAAAAACTGTTTTTT.

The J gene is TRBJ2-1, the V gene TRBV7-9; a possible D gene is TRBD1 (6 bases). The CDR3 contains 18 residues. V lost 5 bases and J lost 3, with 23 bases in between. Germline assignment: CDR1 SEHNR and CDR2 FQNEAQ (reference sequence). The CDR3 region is CASSLPLRGSAYYNEQFF. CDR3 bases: TGTGCCAGCAGCCTACCGCTTAGGGGGAGCGCTTACTACAATGAGCAGTTCTTC. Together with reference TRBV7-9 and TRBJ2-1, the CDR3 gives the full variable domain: DTGVSQNPRHKITKRGQNVTFRCDPISEHNRLYWYRQTLGQGPEFLTYFQNEAQLEKSRLLSDRFSAERPKGSFSTLEIQRTEQGDSAMYLCASSLPLRGSAYYNEQFFGPGTRLTVL.

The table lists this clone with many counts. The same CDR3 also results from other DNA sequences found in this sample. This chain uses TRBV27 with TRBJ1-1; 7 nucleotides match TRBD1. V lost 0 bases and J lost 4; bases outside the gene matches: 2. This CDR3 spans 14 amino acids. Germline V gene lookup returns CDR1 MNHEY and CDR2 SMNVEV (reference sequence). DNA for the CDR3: TGTGCCAGCAGTTTATCTCCAGGGGGCACTGAAGCTTTCTTT. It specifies CASSLSPGGTEAFF.